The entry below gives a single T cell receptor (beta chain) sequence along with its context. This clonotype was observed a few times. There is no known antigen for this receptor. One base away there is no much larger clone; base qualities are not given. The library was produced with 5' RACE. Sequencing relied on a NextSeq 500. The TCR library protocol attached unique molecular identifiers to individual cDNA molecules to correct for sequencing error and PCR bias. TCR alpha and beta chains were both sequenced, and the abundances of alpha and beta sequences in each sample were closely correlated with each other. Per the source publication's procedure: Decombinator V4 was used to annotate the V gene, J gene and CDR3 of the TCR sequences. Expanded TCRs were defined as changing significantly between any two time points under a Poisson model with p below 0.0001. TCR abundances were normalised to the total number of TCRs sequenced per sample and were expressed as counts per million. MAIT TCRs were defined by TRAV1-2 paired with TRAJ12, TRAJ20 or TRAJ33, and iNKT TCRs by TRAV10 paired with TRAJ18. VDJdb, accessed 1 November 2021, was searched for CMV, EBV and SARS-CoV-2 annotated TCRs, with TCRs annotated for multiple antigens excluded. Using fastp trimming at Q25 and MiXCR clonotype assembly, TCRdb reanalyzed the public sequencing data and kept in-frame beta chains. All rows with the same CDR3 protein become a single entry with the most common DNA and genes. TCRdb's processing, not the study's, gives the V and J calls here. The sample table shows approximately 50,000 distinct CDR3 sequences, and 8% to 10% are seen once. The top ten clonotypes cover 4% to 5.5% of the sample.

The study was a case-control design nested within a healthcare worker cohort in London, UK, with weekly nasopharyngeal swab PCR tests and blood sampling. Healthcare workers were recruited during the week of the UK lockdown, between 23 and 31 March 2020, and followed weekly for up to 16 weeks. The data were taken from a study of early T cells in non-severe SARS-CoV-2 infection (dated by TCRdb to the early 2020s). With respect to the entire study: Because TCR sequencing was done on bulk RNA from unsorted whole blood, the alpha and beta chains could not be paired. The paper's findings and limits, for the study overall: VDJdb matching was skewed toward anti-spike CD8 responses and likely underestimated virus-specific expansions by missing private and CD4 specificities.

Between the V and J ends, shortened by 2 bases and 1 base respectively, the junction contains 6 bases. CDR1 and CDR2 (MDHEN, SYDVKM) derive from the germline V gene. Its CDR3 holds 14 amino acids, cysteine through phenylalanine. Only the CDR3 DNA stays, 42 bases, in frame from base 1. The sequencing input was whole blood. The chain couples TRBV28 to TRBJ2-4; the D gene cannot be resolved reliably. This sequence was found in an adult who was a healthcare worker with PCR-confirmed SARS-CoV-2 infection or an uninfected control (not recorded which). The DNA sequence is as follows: TGTGCCAGCAGTTTAGCATGGGCCAAAAACATTCAGTACTTC. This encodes CASSLAWAKNIQYF.